This TCR beta chain was identified during a study of CD8+ T cells in alopecia areata. Overall study: Among treated patients, oral tofacitinib was administered at 5 to 10 mg twice daily. Tofacitinib dosing lasted 6 to 18 months, which was then followed by 6 months off drug. Overall study results and limits: There were many expanded lesional clones persisting in scalp and blood during tofacitinib.

Germline V gene sequence: CDR1 ENHRY, CDR2 SYGVKD. The CDR3 is 13 amino acids. J lost 3 bases, V lost 4 bases, and 2 bases had no gene match. Treatment noted: oral pan-JAK inhibitor, 5-10 mg twice daily. Lesional scalp tissue (obtained by punch biopsy) and peripheral blood were collected from alopecia areata patients. In regard to this clone: Its matching antigen is unknown.

Once RNA had been extracted, it was reverse transcribed into cDNA to act as the sequencing template. Some clones are missing from TCRdb's copy, which holds only in-frame ones; the method was immunoSEQ multiplex PCR. Here the sample spans roughly 190,000 clones, about 60% being singletons. The receptor comes from a human donor with alopecia areata. The source was CD4+ T cells sorted from blood, collected at week 4, from a patient treated with tofacitinib. The V gene is TRBV10-3, the J gene TRBJ2-5, with 7 bases matching TRBD2. The chain's CDR3 is CAISGTSEETQYF. DNA for the CDR3: TGTGCCATCAGTGGGACTAGTGAAGAGACCCAGTACTTC.